The entry that follows covers one TCR beta chain sequence. What it recognizes is unknown. The CDR3 sequence is 13 residues long. Germline V CDR1 and CDR2: MNHEY, SMNVEV (reference sequence). Trimming pared 4 bases from V and 3 bases from J, leaving 9 bases between. This specimen belongs to a study of cytomegalovirus exposure and HLA in healthy donors. Study results and limitations: Apart from CMV serostatus, no immune exposure information was available. A later look showed TCR association rates differing by HLA locus, highest for DRB1 and lowest for HLA-C.

With 60 Vbeta and 13 Jbeta primers, the PCR was carried out. Produced via immunoSEQ multiplex PCR; TCRdb's table is partial and in-frame only. The data hold about 230,000 clones, with about 80% observed a single time. The receptor's source is a woman in her thirties or forties in good health and CMV-seronegative. The specimen was PBMCs. V and J are TRBV27 and TRBJ2-5, with a weak D call TRBD1 (6 bases). The CDR3 region has the DNA TGTGCCAGCAGTTCACGGACAGAAGAGACCCAGTACTTC. It yields the protein CASSSRTEETQYF.